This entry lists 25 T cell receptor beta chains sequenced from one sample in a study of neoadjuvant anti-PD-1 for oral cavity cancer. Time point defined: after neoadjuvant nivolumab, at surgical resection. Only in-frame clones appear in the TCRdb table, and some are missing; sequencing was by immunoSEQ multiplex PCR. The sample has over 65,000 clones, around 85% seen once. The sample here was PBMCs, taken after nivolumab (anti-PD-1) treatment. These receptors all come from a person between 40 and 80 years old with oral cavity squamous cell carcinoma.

The CDR3: CASSATSGPNIQYF. CDR3 DNA: TGTGCCAGCAGCGCAACTAGCGGACCGAACATTCAGTACTTC. The chain has TRBV9 and TRBJ2-4; TRBD2 aligns across 8 bases. Unmatched junction bases numbered 6, after V lost 3 bases and J lost 7 bases. This CDR3 contains 14 residues. Germline CDR1 and CDR2: SGDLS and YYNGEE.

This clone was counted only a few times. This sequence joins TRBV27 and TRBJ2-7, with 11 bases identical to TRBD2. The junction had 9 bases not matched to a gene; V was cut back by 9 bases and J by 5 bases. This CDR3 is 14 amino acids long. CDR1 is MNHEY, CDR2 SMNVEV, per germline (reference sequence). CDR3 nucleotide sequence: TGTGCCAGAACAACTAGCGGGAGACCCCACGAGCAGTACTTC. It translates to CARTTSGRPHEQYF.

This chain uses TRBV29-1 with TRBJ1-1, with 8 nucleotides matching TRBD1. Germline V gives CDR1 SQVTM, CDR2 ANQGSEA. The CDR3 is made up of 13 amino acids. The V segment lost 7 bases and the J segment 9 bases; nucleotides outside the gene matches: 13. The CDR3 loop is CSARTGYEEKAFF. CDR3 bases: TGCAGCGCCCGGACAGGGTACGAGGAAAAAGCTTTCTTT.

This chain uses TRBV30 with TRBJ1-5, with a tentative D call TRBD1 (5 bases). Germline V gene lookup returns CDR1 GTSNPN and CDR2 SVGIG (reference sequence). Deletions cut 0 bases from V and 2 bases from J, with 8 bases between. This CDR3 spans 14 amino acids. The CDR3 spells CAWSVQGGNQPQHF. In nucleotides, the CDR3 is TGTGCCTGGAGTGTCCAGGGTGGCAATCAGCCCCAGCATTTT.

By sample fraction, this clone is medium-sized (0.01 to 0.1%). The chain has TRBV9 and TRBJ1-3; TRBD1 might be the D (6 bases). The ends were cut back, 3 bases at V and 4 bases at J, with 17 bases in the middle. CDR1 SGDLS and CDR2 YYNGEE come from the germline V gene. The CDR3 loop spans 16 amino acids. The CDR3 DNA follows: TGTGCCAGCAGCGCACGAGGGGGTTCTGCCGGAAACACCATATATTTT. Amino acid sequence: CASSARGGSAGNTIYF.

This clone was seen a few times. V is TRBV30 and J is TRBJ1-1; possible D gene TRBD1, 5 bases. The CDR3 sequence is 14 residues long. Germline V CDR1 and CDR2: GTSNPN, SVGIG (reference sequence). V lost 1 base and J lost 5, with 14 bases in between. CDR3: CAWSGGNGGTEAFF. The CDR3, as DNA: TGTGCCTGGAGTGGGGGTAATGGGGGAACTGAAGCTTTCTTT.

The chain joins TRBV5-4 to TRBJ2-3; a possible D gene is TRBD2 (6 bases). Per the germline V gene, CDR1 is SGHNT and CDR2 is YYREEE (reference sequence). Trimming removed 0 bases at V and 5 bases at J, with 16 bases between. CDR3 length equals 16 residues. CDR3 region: CASSLGRGGSGDTQYF. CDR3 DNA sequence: TGTGCCAGCAGCTTGGGTCGTGGGGGGAGCGGAGATACGCAGTATTTT. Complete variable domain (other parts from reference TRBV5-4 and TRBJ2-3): ETGVTQSPTHLIKTRGQQVTLRCSSQSGHNTVSWYQQALGQGPQFIFQYYREEENGRGNFPPRFSGLQFPNYSSELNVNALELDDSALYLCASSLGRGGSGDTQYFGPGTRLTVL.

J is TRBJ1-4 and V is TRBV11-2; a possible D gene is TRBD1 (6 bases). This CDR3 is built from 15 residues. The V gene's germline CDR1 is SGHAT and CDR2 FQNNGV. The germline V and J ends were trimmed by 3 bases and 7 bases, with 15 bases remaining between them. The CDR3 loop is CASSFKQGEGEKLFF. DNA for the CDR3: TGTGCCAGCAGCTTCAAACAGGGTGAGGGTGAAAAACTGTTTTTT.

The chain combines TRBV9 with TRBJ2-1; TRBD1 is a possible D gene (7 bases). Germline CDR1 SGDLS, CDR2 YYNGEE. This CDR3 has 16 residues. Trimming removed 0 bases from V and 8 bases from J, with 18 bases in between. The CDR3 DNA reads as TGTGCCAGCAGCGTAGAGGGGGGACAGAGAGGCGATGAGCAGTTCTTC. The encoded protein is CASSVEGGQRGDEQFF.

CDR3 amino acids: CASSQGVGGPGKQYF. The DNA for the CDR3 is TGTGCCAGCAGCCAAGGAGTAGGGGGACCGGGCAAGCAGTACTTC. The rearrangement uses TRBV4-2 and TRBJ2-7; the D gene is possibly TRBD1 (6 bases). The CDR3 sequence is 15 residues long. Germline V CDR1 and CDR2: LGHNA, YNFKEQ. V lost 1 base, J lost 8 bases, and 18 bases lay in between.

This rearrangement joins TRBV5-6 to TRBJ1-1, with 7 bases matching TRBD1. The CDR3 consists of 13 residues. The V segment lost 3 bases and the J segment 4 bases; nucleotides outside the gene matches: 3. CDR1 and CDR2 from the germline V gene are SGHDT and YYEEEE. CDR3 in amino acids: CASSWTGSTEAFF. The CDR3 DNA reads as TGTGCCAGCAGCTGGACAGGCAGCACTGAAGCTTTCTTT.

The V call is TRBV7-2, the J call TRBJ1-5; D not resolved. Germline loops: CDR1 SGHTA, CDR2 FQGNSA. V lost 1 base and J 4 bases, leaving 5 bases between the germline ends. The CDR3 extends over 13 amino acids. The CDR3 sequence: CASSLDRNQPQHF. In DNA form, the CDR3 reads TGTGCCAGCAGCTTAGACAGAAATCAGCCCCAGCATTTT.

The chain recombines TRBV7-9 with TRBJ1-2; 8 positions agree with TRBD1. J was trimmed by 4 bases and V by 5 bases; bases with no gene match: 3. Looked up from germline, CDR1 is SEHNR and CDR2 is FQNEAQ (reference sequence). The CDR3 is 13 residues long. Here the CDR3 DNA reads TGTGCCAGCAGCCCGGGACAGGTCTATGGCTACACCTTC. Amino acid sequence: CASSPGQVYGYTF.

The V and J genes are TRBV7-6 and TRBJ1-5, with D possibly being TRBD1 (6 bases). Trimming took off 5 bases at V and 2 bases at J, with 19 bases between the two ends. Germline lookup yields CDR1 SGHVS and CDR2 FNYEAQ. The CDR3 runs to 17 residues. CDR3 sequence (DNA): TGTGCCAGCAGCCCACGGCGGGGGCCATTTCGCAATCAGCCCCAGCATTTT. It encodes CASSPRRGPFRNQPQHF.

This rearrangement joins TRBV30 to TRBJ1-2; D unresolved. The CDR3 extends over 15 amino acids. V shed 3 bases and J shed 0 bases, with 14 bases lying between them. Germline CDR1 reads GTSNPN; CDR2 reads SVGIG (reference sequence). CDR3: CAWRDWRKPNYGYTF. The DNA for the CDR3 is TGTGCCTGGAGGGATTGGCGGAAGCCTAACTATGGCTACACCTTC.

The DNA of the CDR3 is TGTGCCAGCAGCTCCGGGACAGGGTCCGCCGGGGAGCTGTTTTTT. It yields the protein CASSSGTGSAGELFF. The chain couples TRBV6-1 to TRBJ2-2; 9 bases are a match to TRBD1. The CDR3 spans 15 residues. Germline CDR1 is MNHNS and CDR2 is SASEGT. Losses at the gene ends were 6 bases for V and 6 bases for J; bases not matched to a gene: 8.

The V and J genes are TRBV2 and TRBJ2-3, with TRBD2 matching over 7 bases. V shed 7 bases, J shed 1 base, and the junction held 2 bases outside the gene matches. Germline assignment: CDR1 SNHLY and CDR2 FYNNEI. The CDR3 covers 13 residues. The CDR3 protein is CASMAGGTDTQYF. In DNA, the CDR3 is TGTGCCAGCATGGCGGGGGGCACAGATACGCAGTATTTT. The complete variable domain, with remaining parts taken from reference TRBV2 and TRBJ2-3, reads EPEVTQTPSHQVTQMGQEVILRCVPISNHLYFYWYRQILGQKVEFLVSFYNNEISEKSEIFDDQFSVERPDGSNFTLKIRSTKLEDSAMYFCASMAGGTDTQYFGPGTRLTVL.

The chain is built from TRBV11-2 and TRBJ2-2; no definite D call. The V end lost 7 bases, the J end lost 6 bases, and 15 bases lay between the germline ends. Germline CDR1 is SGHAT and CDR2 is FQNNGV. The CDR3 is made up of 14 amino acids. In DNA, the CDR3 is TGTGCCAGCACCAGGATCTTGCGCCCCGGGGAGCTGTTTTTT. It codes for CASTRILRPGELFF.

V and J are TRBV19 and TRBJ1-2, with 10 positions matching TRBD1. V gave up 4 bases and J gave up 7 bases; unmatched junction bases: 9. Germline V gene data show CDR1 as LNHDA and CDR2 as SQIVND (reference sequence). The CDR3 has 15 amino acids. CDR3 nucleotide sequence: TGTGCCAGTAGTAGCCTACCGACAGGGGGCGGTGGCTACACCTTC. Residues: CASSSLPTGGGGYTF.

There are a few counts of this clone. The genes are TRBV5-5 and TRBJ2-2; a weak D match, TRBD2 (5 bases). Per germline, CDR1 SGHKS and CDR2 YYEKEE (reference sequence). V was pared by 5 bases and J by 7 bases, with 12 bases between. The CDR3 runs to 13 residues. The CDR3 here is CASSLTRDGELFF. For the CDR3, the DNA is TGTGCCAGCAGTTTGACTCGGGACGGGGAGCTGTTTTTT. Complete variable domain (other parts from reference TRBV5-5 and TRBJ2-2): DAGVTQSPTHLIKTRGQQVTLRCSPISGHKSVSWYQQVLGQGPQFIFQYYEKEERGRGNFPDRFSARQFPNYSSELNVNALLLGDSALYLCASSLTRDGELFFGEGSRLTVL.

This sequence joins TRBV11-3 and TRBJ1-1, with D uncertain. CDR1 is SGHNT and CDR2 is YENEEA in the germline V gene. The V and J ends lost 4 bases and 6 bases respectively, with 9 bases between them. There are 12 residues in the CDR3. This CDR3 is CASSSRDAEAFF. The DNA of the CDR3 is TGTGCCAGCAGCTCGAGGGATGCTGAAGCTTTCTTT. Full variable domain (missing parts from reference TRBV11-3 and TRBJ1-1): EAGVVQSPRYKIIEKKQPVAFWCNPISGHNTLYWYLQNLGQGPELLIRYENEEAVDDSQLPKDRFSAERLKGVDSTLKIQPAELGDSAVYLCASSSRDAEAFFGQGTRLTVV.

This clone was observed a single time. The CDR3 is CASSPEADLAKNIQYF. The CDR3 nucleotides are TGTGCCAGCAGCCCCGAGGCAGATCTAGCCAAAAACATTCAGTACTTC. V gene TRBV9 combines with J gene TRBJ2-4; D is ambiguous. Trimming took off 4 bases at V and 0 bases at J, with 14 bases between the two ends. CDR1 and CDR2 (germline): SGDLS, YYNGEE. This CDR3 spans 16 amino acids.

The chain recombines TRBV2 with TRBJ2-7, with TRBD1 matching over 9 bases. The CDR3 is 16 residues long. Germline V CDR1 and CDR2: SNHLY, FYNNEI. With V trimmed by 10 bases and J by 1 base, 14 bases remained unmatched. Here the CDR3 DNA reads TGTGCCATCGTAGCTACGGACAGGGGTCCTTCCTACGAGCAGTACTTC. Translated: CAIVATDRGPSYEQYF.

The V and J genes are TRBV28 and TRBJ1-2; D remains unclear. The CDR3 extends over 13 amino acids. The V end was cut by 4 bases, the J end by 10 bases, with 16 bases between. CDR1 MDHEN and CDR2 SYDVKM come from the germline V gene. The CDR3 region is CASSSLSTRIYTF. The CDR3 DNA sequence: TGTGCCAGCAGTTCCCTCAGTACAAGAATCTACACCTTC.

Here the CDR3 reads CASSPKAGTSYNEQFF. The CDR3 region has the DNA TGTGCCAGCAGCCCAAAAGCGGGGACCTCCTACAATGAGCAGTTCTTC. The rearrangement joins TRBV5-4 to TRBJ2-1, with TRBD2 identical over 7 bases. Germline CDR1 reads SGHNT; CDR2 reads YYREEE (reference sequence). The ends lost 4 bases at V and 0 bases at J; junction bases unmatched: 7. The CDR3 sequence is 16 residues long.